A single sample is the source of the 10 T cell receptor beta chains below, sequenced in a study of regulatory T cells in long-lasting Graves disease. Time point meaning: newly diagnosed GD, antithyroid drugs for less than 3 months. Extracted PBMC RNA gave rise to the TCR library. Investigators prepared the TCR beta libraries by applying iRepertoire HTBI primers and Arm-PCR of CDR3 regions. TCRdb reanalysed the multiplex PCR reads using MiXCR and keeps one entry per CDR3 protein. Of about 210,000 distinct CDR3 sequences in the sample, approximately 19% were seen once. The data were also submitted as part of a second study, on T cells in Graves' hyperthyroidism and ophthalmopathy.

Sample: peripheral blood mononuclear cells (PBMCs), taken at new diagnosis, from a patient treated with antithyroid drugs. Source of these receptors: a woman aged 30 to 39 with Graves disease.

The V call is TRBV5-1, the J call TRBJ1-2, with D maybe TRBD1 (5 bases). Germline CDR1 and CDR2: SGHRS and YFSETQ. The CDR3 length is 15 residues. The V and J ends lost 4 bases and 4 bases respectively, with 17 bases between them. Written as DNA, the CDR3 is TGCGCCAGCAGCCCGGACCAGGGAGAGGGCTATGGCTACACCTTC. It yields the protein CASSPDQGEGYGYTF.

Details on this clonotype: A much larger clone sits a single nucleotide away, making a read error possible. V is TRBV6-2 or TRBV6-3 and J is TRBJ2-3; D is possibly TRBD1 or TRBD2 (6 bases each). The V and J ends lost 5 bases and 4 bases respectively, with 16 bases between them. The CDR3 spans 15 residues. Per the germline V gene, CDR1 is MNHEY and CDR2 is SVGEGT. The CDR3 sequence: CASSEERGAADTQYF. CDR3 in DNA: TGTGCCAGCAGTGAAGAGAGGGGGGCAGCAGATACGCAGTATTTT.

Note on this clonotype: It may be a read error: a sequence one base away is much more abundant. The rearrangement links TRBV6-2 or TRBV6-3 to TRBJ1-1; 9 bases fit TRBD1. Unmatched junction bases numbered 4, after V lost 5 bases and J lost 3 bases. This CDR3 spans 14 amino acids. Germline V CDR1 and CDR2: MNHEY, SVGEGT. The CDR3 spells CASSERTGDTEAFF. The CDR3 coding sequence is TGTGCCAGCAGTGAAAGGACAGGGGACACTGAAGCTTTCTTT.

This clonotype was recorded at least ten times. The junction departs from germline at one end; a sequencing error may be responsible. This rearrangement joins TRBV5-1 to TRBJ2-5; D could derive from TRBD1 or TRBD2 (5 bases each). Germline V gives CDR1 SGHRS, CDR2 YFSETQ. The length of the CDR3 is 13 residues. CDR3 in amino acids: CASSLGDQETQYF. The CDR3 DNA reads TGTGCCAGCAGCTTGGGGGACCAAGAGACCCAGTACTTC.

A few counts support this clonotype. The chain links TRBV7-8 to TRBJ1-5, with D perhaps matching TRBD1 (5 bases). The germline V and J ends were trimmed by 5 bases and 4 bases, with 15 bases remaining between them. CDR3 length: 15 residues. The V gene's germline CDR1 is SGHVS and CDR2 FQNEAQ. As DNA, the CDR3 is TGTGCCAGCAGCCTGAAGGCGGGGCCGAATCAGCCCCAGCATTTT. It encodes CASSLKAGPNQPQHF.

This clonotype was recorded at least ten times. A junction boundary mismatches the germline segment, possibly from a read error. This rearrangement joins TRBV27 to TRBJ1-4, with 11 bases lining up with TRBD1. CDR3 length: 16 residues. The germline V gene has CDR1 MNHEY and CDR2 SMNVEV (reference sequence). The CDR3 loop is CAGSRDRGFQYEKLFF. CDR3 bases: TGTGCCGGCAGTCGGGACAGGGGGTTTCAATATGAAAAACTGTTTTTT.

This clonotype was recorded at least ten times. V usage is TRBV5-4 and J usage is TRBJ1-4; tentative D call: TRBD1 (5 bases). Deletions cut 3 bases from V and 4 bases from J, with 13 bases between. The CDR3 sequence is 15 residues long. CDR1 and CDR2 from the germline V gene are SGHNT and YYREEE (reference sequence). For the CDR3, the DNA is TGTGCCAGCAGCTCCCACCGGGGGATTAATGAAAAACTGTTTTTT. Translated: CASSSHRGINEKLFF. The full variable domain, its missing parts supplied by reference TRBV5-4 and TRBJ1-4, is ETGVTQSPTHLIKTRGQQVTLRCSSQSGHNTVSWYQQALGQGPQFIFQYYREEENGRGNFPPRFSGLQFPNYSSELNVNALELDDSALYLCASSSHRGINEKLFFGSGTQLSVL.

The CDR3 region is CASSSGGRGRYNEQFF. The CDR3 region has the DNA TGTGCCAGCAGTTCCGGGGGCAGGGGGAGGTACAATGAGCAGTTCTTC. V gene TRBV27 combines with J gene TRBJ2-1, with D maybe TRBD1 (7 bases). This CDR3 comprises 16 residues. The ends were cut back, 4 bases at V and 4 bases at J, with 17 bases in the middle. Germline CDR1 and CDR2: MNHEY and SMNVEV (reference sequence).

V and J are TRBV7-9 and TRBJ2-1; 15 bases match TRBD2. V lost 5 bases, J lost 4 bases, and 3 bases stayed unmatched. Per germline, CDR1 SEHNR and CDR2 FQNEAQ (reference sequence). The CDR3 spans 16 residues. CDR3 loop: CASSGTSGRWYNEQFF. The CDR3 nucleotides are TGTGCCAGCAGCGGGACTAGCGGGAGGTGGTACAATGAGCAGTTCTTC.

This clonotype was seen many times. CDR3 nucleotide sequence: TGTGCCAGCAGTTTTTGGGGCAGGGGGACTGAAGCTTTCTTT. This sequence encodes CASSFWGRGTEAFF. The chain joins TRBV28 to TRBJ1-1; 7 bases line up with TRBD1. V lost 3 bases to trimming and J lost 5 bases; unmatched junction nucleotides: 6. The CDR3 is 14 amino acids. The germline V gene encodes CDR1 MDHEN and CDR2 SYDVKM.